This TCR beta chain comes out of a study of T cell repertoires in cytomegalovirus infection. Overall study context: Recently identified HLA-C-restricted CMV epitopes were used, and well-studied HLA-B-restricted CMV epitopes were used as well. CMV infection plus the matching HLA type was flagged by public TCR beta signatures. Study-wide results and caveats: In two of eight donors, the top clonotype was HLA-C-restricted CMV-specific.

This clonotype has ten or more counts. As yet, its antigen is unknown. TCRdb used MiXCR to reprocess the reads, holding one entry per CDR3 protein. The table has some 940,000 distinct CDR3 sequences, 25% to 40% seen once; the top ten hold roughly 13%. The sequences come from cultured CD8+ T cells from PBMCs, collected from culture after CMV antigen stimulation. This TCR came from a human donor in good health (CMV status not recorded). Some clones in this sample may be carry-over from other donors' samples.

The CDR3 spells CASSPPDGKETQYF. In DNA, the CDR3 is TGTGCCAGCAGCCCACCGGACGGAAAGGAGACCCAGTACTTC. The chain has TRBV7-8 and TRBJ2-5, with D unresolved. The CDR3 runs 14 residues. The germline V and J ends were trimmed by 5 bases and 5 bases, with 15 bases remaining between them. Germline CDR1 SGHVS, CDR2 FQNEAQ.